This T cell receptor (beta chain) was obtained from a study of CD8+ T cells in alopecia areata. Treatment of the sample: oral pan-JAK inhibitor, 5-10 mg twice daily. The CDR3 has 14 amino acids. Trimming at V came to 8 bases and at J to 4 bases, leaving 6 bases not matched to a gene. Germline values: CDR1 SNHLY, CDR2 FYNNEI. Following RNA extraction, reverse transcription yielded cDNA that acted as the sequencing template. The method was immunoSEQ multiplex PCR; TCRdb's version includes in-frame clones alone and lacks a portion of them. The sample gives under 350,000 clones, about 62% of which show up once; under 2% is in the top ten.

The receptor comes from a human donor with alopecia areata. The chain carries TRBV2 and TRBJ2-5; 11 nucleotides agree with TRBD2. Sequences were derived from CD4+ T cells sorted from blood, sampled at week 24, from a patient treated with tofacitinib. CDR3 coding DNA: TGTGCCAGCTCCTTAACTAGCGGGGGAGAGACCCAGTACTTC. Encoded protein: CASSLTSGGETQYF.